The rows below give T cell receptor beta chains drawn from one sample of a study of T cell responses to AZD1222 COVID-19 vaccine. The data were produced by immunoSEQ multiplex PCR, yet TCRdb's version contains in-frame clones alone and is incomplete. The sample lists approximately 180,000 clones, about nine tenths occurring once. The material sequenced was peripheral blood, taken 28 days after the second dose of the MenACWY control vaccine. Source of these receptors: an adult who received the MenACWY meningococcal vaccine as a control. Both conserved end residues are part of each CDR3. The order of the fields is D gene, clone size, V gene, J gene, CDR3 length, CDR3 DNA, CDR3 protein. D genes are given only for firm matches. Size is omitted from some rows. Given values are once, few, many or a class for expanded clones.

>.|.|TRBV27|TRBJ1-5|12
TGTGCCAGCAGTTTAGAGGGGAAGCCCCAGCATTTT
CASSLEGKPQHF
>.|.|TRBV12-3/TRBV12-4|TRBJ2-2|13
TGTGCCAGCAGCCTATCGAACACCGGGGAGCTGTTTTTT
CASSLSNTGELFF
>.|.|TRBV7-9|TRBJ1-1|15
TGTGCCAGCAGCTTGCAGGGCGGGGGGAACACTGAAGCTTTCTTT
CASSLQGGGNTEAFF
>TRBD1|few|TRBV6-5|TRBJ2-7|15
TGTGCCAGCAGTTATGTTGGGACAGGGCTCTACGAGCAGTACTTC
CASSYVGTGLYEQYF
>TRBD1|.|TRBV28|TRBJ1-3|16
TGTGCCAGCAGTCTGGGACAGGGGAGCTCTGGAAACACCATATATTTT
CASSLGQGSSGNTIYF
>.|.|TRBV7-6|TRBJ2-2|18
TGTGCCAGCAGCGTAGACTACCTCGCGGCCACGAACACCGGGGAGCTGTTTTTT
CASSVDYLAATNTGELFF
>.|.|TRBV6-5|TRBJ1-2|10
TGTGCCACAACAGGGAATGGCTACACCTTC
CATTGNGYTF
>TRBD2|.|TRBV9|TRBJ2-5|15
TGTGCCAGCAGCGTAGTAGGAGCGGGGCAAGAGACCCAGTACTTC
CASSVVGAGQETQYF
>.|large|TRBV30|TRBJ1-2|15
TGTGCCTGCCCTGATCTCTCGGCAGCAGACTATGGCTACACCTTC
CACPDLSAADYGYTF
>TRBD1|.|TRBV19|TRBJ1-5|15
TGTGCCAGTAGTCCCGACAGGGGGAACAATCAGCCCCAGCATTTT
CASSPDRGNNQPQHF
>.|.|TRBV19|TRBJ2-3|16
TGTGCCAGTAGTACCCCGTTCGAGGACGGCACAGATACGCAGTATTTT
CASSTPFEDGTDTQYF
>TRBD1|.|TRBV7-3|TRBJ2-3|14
TGTGCCAGCAGCTTCAGGGGGCGTACAGATACGCAGTATTTT
CASSFRGRTDTQYF
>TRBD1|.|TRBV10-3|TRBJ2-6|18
TGTGCCATCAGTGCGGGACAGATATTGAGGGCTGGGGCCAACGTCCTGACTTTC
CAISAGQILRAGANVLTF
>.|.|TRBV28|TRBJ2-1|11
TGTGCCAGCACCACCTCGCGTGAGCAGTTCTTC
CASTTSREQFF
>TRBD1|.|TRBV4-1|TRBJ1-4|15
TGCGCCAGCAGCCAAAACAGGGGACCTAATGAAAAACTGTTTTTT
CASSQNRGPNEKLFF
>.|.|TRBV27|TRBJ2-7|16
TGTGCCAGCACCGGACAGACCGCCGGGTCGCTCCACGAGCAGTACTTC
CASTGQTAGSLHEQYF
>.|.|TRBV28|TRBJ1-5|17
TGTGCCAGCAGTTTACACCGGGCTGGGGATAAAGATCAGCCCCAGCATTTT
CASSLHRAGDKDQPQHF
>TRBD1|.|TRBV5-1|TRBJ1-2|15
TGCGCCAGCAGCCAGGGGGCAGGGAGTGGATCGGGCTACACCTTC
CASSQGAGSGSGYTF
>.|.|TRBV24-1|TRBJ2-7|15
TGTGCCACCAGTGATCCCGACAGGAGTCCCTACGAGCAGTACTTC
CATSDPDRSPYEQYF
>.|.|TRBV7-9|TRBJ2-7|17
TGTGCCAGCAGCCCTTGGACAAGAACCTTTAGCTCCTACGAGCAGTACTTC
CASSPWTRTFSSYEQYF
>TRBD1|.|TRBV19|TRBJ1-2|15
TGTGCCAGTAGTATTCAGGGCAGGGGGGTATATGGCTACACCTTC
CASSIQGRGVYGYTF
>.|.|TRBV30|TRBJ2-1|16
TGTGCCTGGAGTGTGTATATAGCGGCCTCCTACAATGAGCAGTTCTTC
CAWSVYIAASYNEQFF
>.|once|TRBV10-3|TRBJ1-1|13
TGTGCCATCAGGTGGACAGTGAACACTGAAGCTTTCTTT
CAIRWTVNTEAFF
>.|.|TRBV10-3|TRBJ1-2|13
TGTGCCACCGGACAGCCAGTTAACTATGGCTACACCTTC
CATGQPVNYGYTF
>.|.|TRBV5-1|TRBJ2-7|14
TGCGCCAGCAGTAAGGACAGCGGGGCCGCCAAGCAGTACTTC
CASSKDSGAAKQYF
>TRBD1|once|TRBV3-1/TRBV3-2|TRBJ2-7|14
TGTGCCAGCAGCCACGGACAGGGTCGCCACGAGCAGTACTTC
CASSHGQGRHEQYF
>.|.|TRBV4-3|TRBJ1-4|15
TGCGCCAGCAGCCAAGAAGGGACGGGTAATGAAAAACTGTTTTTT
CASSQEGTGNEKLFF
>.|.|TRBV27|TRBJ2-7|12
TGTGCCAGCAGATCGAGCTCCTACGAGCAGTACTTC
CASRSSSYEQYF
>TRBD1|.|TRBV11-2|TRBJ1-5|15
TGTGCCAGCAGCTCGCAGACAGGGGAGACTCAGCCCCAGCATTTT
CASSSQTGETQPQHF
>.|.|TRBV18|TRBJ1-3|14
TGTGCCAGCTCCGACAGGCAGTTTGGAAACACCATATATTTT
CASSDRQFGNTIYF
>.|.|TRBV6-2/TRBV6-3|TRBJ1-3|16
TGTGCCAGCAGTCGACCCCCGGGAGGGAGAGGAAACACCATATATTTT
CASSRPPGGRGNTIYF
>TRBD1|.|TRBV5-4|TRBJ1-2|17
TGTGCCAGCAGCCCCGGCGGCCCAGGGGGAGCAGGATATGGCTACACCTTC
CASSPGGPGGAGYGYTF
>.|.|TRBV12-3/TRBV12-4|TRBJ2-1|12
TGTGCCAGCAGTTTATTGGTCAATGAGCAGTTCTTC
CASSLLVNEQFF
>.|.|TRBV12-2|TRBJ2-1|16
TGTGCAAGTCGCTTCTCTAGCTGTTCCTCCTACAATGAGCAGTTCTTC
CASRFSSCSSYNEQFF
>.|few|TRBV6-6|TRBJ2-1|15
TGTGCCAGCAGTCGGGATCACCCCCGCTACAATGAGCAGTTCTTC
CASSRDHPRYNEQFF
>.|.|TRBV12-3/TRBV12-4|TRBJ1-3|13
TGTGCCAGCATTGGAACCTCTGGAAACACCATATATTTT
CASIGTSGNTIYF
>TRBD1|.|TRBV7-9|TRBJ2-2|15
TGTGCCACCAACAAGGGGGCTTCGGACACCGGGGAGCTGTTTTTT
CATNKGASDTGELFF
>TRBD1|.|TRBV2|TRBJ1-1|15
TGTGCCAGCAGTGCCCTACAGGGGGCCGACACTGAAGCTTTCTTT
CASSALQGADTEAFF
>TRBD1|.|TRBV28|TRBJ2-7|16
TGTGCCAGCAGTTCCCATGGGACAGGGGGCCCCTACGAGCAGTACTTC
CASSSHGTGGPYEQYF
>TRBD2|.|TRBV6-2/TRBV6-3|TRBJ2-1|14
TGTGCCAGCAGTAGCGGGAGAGAAGGGAATGAGCAGTTCTTC
CASSSGREGNEQFF
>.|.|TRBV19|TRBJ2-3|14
TGTGCCAGTAGTATAATGTCGCTCACAGATACGCAGTATTTT
CASSIMSLTDTQYF
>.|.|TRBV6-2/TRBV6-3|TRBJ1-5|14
TGTGCCAGCAGCCCCAACAGGATCGGTCAGCCCCAGCATTTT
CASSPNRIGQPQHF
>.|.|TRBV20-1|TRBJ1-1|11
TGCAGTGCCCCCAGGGGCACTGAAGCTTTCTTT
CSAPRGTEAFF
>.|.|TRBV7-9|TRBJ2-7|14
TGTGCCAGCAGCTTTGGGCAGGGCTACTACGAGCAGTACTTC
CASSFGQGYYEQYF
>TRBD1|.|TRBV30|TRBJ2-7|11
TGTGCCTGGTCAACAGGGGCCGAGCAGTACTTC
CAWSTGAEQYF
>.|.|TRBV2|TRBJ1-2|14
TGTGCCAGCAGTGATGGGGTTACCAACTATGGCTACACCTTC
CASSDGVTNYGYTF
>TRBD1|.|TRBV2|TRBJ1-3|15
TGTGCCAGCAGTGGCCAGGGGGCGCGGGGAAACACCATATATTTT
CASSGQGARGNTIYF
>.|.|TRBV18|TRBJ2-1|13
TGTGCCAGCTCACCACCGCACTACAATGAGCAGTTCTTC
CASSPPHYNEQFF
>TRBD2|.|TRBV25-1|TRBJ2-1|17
TGTGCCAGCAGCCGAGGGAGGGACTGGAGCTCCTACAATGAGCAGTTCTTC
CASSRGRDWSSYNEQFF